This T cell receptor beta chain is drawn from a study of T cell responses to AZD1222 COVID-19 vaccine. Study-wide points: Baseline testing showed seropositivity in only six AZD1222 recipients.

Some clones are missing from TCRdb's copy, which holds only in-frame ones; the method was immunoSEQ multiplex PCR. The sample includes about 120,000 clones, roughly 88% of them seen just once. Germline-derived CDR1 and CDR2 are SGHTA and FQGTGA. Trimming took 5 bases from V and 0 from J, leaving 21 bases between them. The CDR3 consists of 18 residues. In regard to this clone: The antigen remains unidentified.

The TCR sequence derives from an adult in good health. The chain employs TRBV7-3 and TRBJ2-3; TRBD2 might be the D (6 bases). Sequences were derived from peripheral blood, sampled on day 0 of AZD1222 vaccination. CDR3 amino acids: CASSRGGAGPLSTDTQYF. Written as DNA, the CDR3 is TGTGCCAGCAGCCGCGGAGGAGCGGGCCCTCTTAGCACAGATACGCAGTATTTT.